One and the same sample provided the 22 T cell receptor beta chains below, sequenced in a study of blood T cell repertoires in COVID-19. Profiling relied on immunoSEQ multiplex PCR, and the TCRdb table lists in-frame clones only, not all of them. Altogether roughly 300,000 clones are present, approximately 92% being singletons, with the ten largest covering 18%. Source material: PBMCs or T cells enriched from blood (not recorded which). These TCRs come from a woman in her 30s who had recovered from COVID-19.

This chain uses TRBV28 with TRBJ2-5; the D gene is possibly TRBD1 (5 bases). The CDR3 spans 14 residues. Germline CDR1 MDHEN, CDR2 SYDVKM. Trimming took 3 bases from V and 0 from J, leaving 8 bases between them. Here the CDR3 reads CASSLTQDQETQYF. The CDR3 DNA is TGTGCCAGCAGTTTGACACAGGACCAAGAGACCCAGTACTTC.

The chain couples TRBV4-2 to TRBJ1-1; 7 bases are a match to TRBD1. CDR3 size: 14 residues. With 1 base clipped from V and 3 bases from J, the junction kept 2 bases outside the gene matches. Germline CDR1 is LGHNA and CDR2 is YNFKEQ. CDR3 bases: TGTGCCAGCAGCCAAGTCACAGGGGACACTGAAGCTTTCTTT. Translated, it gives CASSQVTGDTEAFF.

V and J are TRBV6-6 and TRBJ1-5; unclear D gene. The CDR3 totals 12 residues. The germline V gene encodes CDR1 MNHNY and CDR2 SVGAGI (reference sequence). Trimming pared 5 bases from V and 9 bases from J, leaving 11 bases between. Written as DNA, the CDR3 is TGTGCCAGCAGTCTAGCATATCGGCCCCAGCATTTT. This codes for CASSLAYRPQHF.

The rearrangement links TRBV28 to TRBJ2-3, with D tentatively TRBD1 (6 bases). Germline CDR1 is MDHEN and CDR2 is SYDVKM. The CDR3 extends over 11 amino acids. V was shortened by 4 bases and J by 11 bases, with 10 bases between the two germline ends. CDR3 sequence reads: CASSWDTMQYF. CDR3 nucleotides: TGTGCCAGCAGTTGGGACACAATGCAGTATTTT.

V usage is TRBV3-1 (or the pseudogene TRBV3-2) and J usage is TRBJ1-1; tentative D call: TRBD1 (6 bases). From germline, CDR1 is LGHDT and CDR2 YNNKEL (reference sequence). The length of the CDR3 is 18 residues. V was pared by 0 bases and J by 0 bases, with 17 bases between. The DNA for the CDR3 is TGTGCCAGCAGCCAAGATCGGCACCAGGGGAAGGTGAACACTGAAGCTTTCTTT. It specifies CASSQDRHQGKVNTEAFF.

The chain is built from TRBV27 and TRBJ2-5; 7 bases agree with TRBD2. The germline V gene has CDR1 MNHEY and CDR2 SMNVEV (reference sequence). V dropped 0 bases and J dropped 4; count of bases not matched to a gene: 5. CDR3 length: 15 residues. CDR3 DNA sequence: TGTGCCAGCAGTTTATCGATGCCTAGCGGAGAGACCCAGTACTTC. Amino acid sequence: CASSLSMPSGETQYF.

The chain recombines TRBV11-2 with TRBJ1-1; possibly TRBD1 for D (5 bases). The V gene lost 3 bases and the J gene lost 5 bases, with 10 bases spanning the gap. CDR3 length equals 13 residues. CDR1 is SGHAT, CDR2 FQNNGV, per germline. CDR3 in amino acids: CASSFEGRTEAFF. CDR3 DNA sequence: TGTGCCAGCAGCTTTGAGGGGAGGACTGAAGCTTTCTTT.

This chain links TRBV7-9 with TRBJ1-1; 7 bases line up with TRBD1. The CDR3 is made up of 14 amino acids. Germline V CDR1 and CDR2: SEHNR, FQNEAQ (reference sequence). The J segment lost 2 bases and the V segment lost 5 bases, leaving 5 bases of the junction unmatched. The chain's CDR3 is CASSQQGPNTEAFF. CDR3 sequence (DNA): TGTGCCAGCAGCCAACAGGGGCCTAACACTGAAGCTTTCTTT.

The V and J genes are TRBV12-3 or TRBV12-4 and TRBJ1-2, with D unresolved. The CDR3 sequence is 13 residues long. The V end lost 3 bases, the J end lost 4 bases, and 9 bases lay between the germline ends. CDR3 amino acids: CASSLSQIYGYTF. The CDR3 DNA reads as TGTGCCAGCAGTTTGTCACAAATCTATGGCTACACCTTC.

In this sample, this clone turned up once. The rearrangement links TRBV27 to TRBJ2-7, with 7 bases that match TRBD2. CDR1 MNHEY and CDR2 SMNVEV come from the germline V gene (reference sequence). Losses at the gene ends were 5 bases for V and 0 bases for J; bases not matched to a gene: 7. This CDR3 spans 15 amino acids. DNA of the CDR3: TGTGCCAGCAGTGCCCCTAGCGGAAGCTCCTACGAGCAGTACTTC. This codes for CASSAPSGSSYEQYF.

This clone was detected a few times. The chain is built from TRBV5-1 and TRBJ2-7, with D possibly TRBD2 on 6 matching bases. Between the trimmed V and J ends, which lost 1 base and 1 base, there was a span of 12 bases. Germline assignment: CDR1 SGHRS and CDR2 YFSETQ. The CDR3 runs 15 residues. CDR3 coding DNA: TGCGCCAGCAGCTTGTTTTGGCGGGGTTCCTACGAGCAGTACTTC. Encoded protein: CASSLFWRGSYEQYF.

This rearrangement joins TRBV19 to TRBJ1-2, with 11 bases that match TRBD1. The CDR3 runs 16 residues. V gave up 7 bases and J gave up 1 base; unmatched junction bases: 8. Germline V gene lookup returns CDR1 LNHDA and CDR2 SQIVND (reference sequence). As DNA, the CDR3 is TGTGCCAGTATCAGGACAGGGGGCTTTGGTAACTATGGCTACACCTTC. It specifies CASIRTGGFGNYGYTF.

The V and J genes are TRBV5-5 and TRBJ1-1; D gene unclear. V was pared by 1 base and J by 1 base, with 11 bases between. The germline CDR1 and CDR2 sequences are SGHKS and YYEKEE (reference sequence). This CDR3 has 15 residues. For the CDR3, the DNA is TGTGCCAGCAGCTTGTTCCGGTCGAGGAACACTGAAGCTTTCTTT. This translates into CASSLFRSRNTEAFF.

V and J are TRBV30 and TRBJ1-2, with TRBD1 matching over 7 bases. CDR1 is GTSNPN and CDR2 is SVGIG in the germline V gene (reference sequence). V was pared by 5 bases and J by 3 bases, with 12 bases of the junction left unmatched. This CDR3 contains 15 residues. As DNA, the CDR3 is TGTGCCTGGCAGACGACAGGGTCTGTCGACTATGGCTACACCTTC. Translation gives CAWQTTGSVDYGYTF.

The rearrangement links TRBV12-3 or TRBV12-4 to TRBJ1-2; 7 nucleotides agree with TRBD1. CDR3 length equals 13 residues. Losses at the gene ends were 4 bases for V and 8 bases for J; bases not matched to a gene: 7. CDR3 bases: TGTGCCAGCAGTTGGAAGGGGGCAACGGGCTACACCTTC. Amino acid sequence: CASSWKGATGYTF.

The rearrangement uses TRBV9 and TRBJ1-6; D gene ambiguous. The CDR3 is 14 amino acids. Germline V gene data show CDR1 as SGDLS and CDR2 as YYNGEE. The V end lost 0 bases, the J end lost 9 bases, and 10 bases lay between the germline ends. The CDR3 region is CASSVEAGSSPLHF. In nucleotides, the CDR3 is TGTGCCAGCAGCGTAGAGGCAGGATCTTCACCCCTCCACTTT. The whole variable domain, filled in from reference TRBV9 and TRBJ1-6, reads DSGVTQTPKHLITATGQRVTLRCSPRSGDLSVYWYQQSLDQGLQFLIQYYNGEERAKGNILERFSAQQFPDLHSELNLSSLELGDSALYFCASSVEAGSSPLHFGNGTRLTVT.

V is TRBV24-1 and J is TRBJ2-5, with 8 bases fitting TRBD2. The CDR3 totals 15 residues. The V and J ends lost 3 bases and 4 bases, in that order; junction bases with no gene match: 6. Germline CDR1 is KGHDR and CDR2 is SFDVKD. CDR3: CATSDAGGAGETQYF. The CDR3 nucleotides read TGTGCCACCAGTGATGCGGGGGGCGCAGGAGAGACCCAGTACTTC.

The CDR3 DNA is TGCGCCAGCAGCCGAACACAGGGGGCTCCCTACGAGCAGTACTTC. The encoded protein is CASSRTQGAPYEQYF. The gene calls are TRBV5-1 and TRBJ2-7, with 9 bases aligning to TRBD1. V lost 4 bases to trimming and J lost 2 bases; unmatched junction nucleotides: 7. Germline V gives CDR1 SGHRS, CDR2 YFSETQ. There are 15 residues in the CDR3.

The chain links TRBV28 to TRBJ2-3; 9 positions match TRBD1. CDR1 is MDHEN, CDR2 SYDVKM, per germline. CDR3 length: 14 amino acids. Trimming removed 6 bases from V and 3 bases from J; junction bases left unmatched: 4. Here the CDR3 DNA reads TGTGCCAGCAGGTGGGACAGGGCTACAGATACGCAGTATTTT. It is translated as CASRWDRATDTQYF.

V gene TRBV6-6 combines with J gene TRBJ1-4; 7 nucleotides align to TRBD1. The J segment lost 8 bases and the V segment lost 7 bases, leaving 4 bases of the junction unmatched. This CDR3 is 12 amino acids long. CDR1 and CDR2 from the germline V gene are MNHNY and SVGAGI (reference sequence). The CDR3 protein is CASNRGGEKLFF. CDR3 nucleotides: TGTGCCAGCAACAGGGGAGGCGAAAAACTGTTTTTT.

The J gene is TRBJ1-2, the V gene TRBV28; D remains ambiguous. Trimming cost V 3 bases and J 4 bases, with 9 bases left between them. The germline CDR1 and CDR2 sequences are MDHEN and SYDVKM. CDR3 length: 13 amino acids. CDR3: CASSLPEFYGYTF. The CDR3 bases are TGTGCCAGCAGTTTGCCAGAATTCTATGGCTACACCTTC.

V gene TRBV7-6 combines with J gene TRBJ2-1; D remains ambiguous. The CDR3 is 14 residues long. Germline loops: CDR1 SGHVS, CDR2 FNYEAQ. The V gene lost 1 base and the J gene lost 6 bases, with 10 bases spanning the gap. CDR3 coding DNA: TGTGCCAGCAGCTTAGGCAGGCCTCCCAATGAGCAGTTCTTC. It is translated as CASSLGRPPNEQFF.